These 25 T cell receptor beta chains came from one sample sequenced in a study of T cells in localized non-small cell lung cancer. TCRdb's table, derived via immunoSEQ multiplex PCR, lists solely in-frame clones and lacks some. Here the sample spans 55,000 or so clones, 60% to 85% being singletons. The specimen comprised PBMCs, sampled before any cancer treatment. These TCRs come from a woman aged 35-75 years with stage II lung adenocarcinoma.

The rearrangement links TRBV2 to TRBJ2-1; D uncertain. Trimming stripped 3 bases from V and 12 bases from J, with 9 bases between. The CDR3 consists of 11 residues. The germline V gene encodes CDR1 SNHLY and CDR2 FYNNEI. The CDR3 loop is CASSETFRQFF. CDR3 nucleotide sequence: TGTGCCAGCAGTGAGACATTTAGGCAGTTCTTC.

The DNA of the CDR3 is TGTGCCAGCAGTTTTCCGCACCATGGCTACACCTTC. Protein sequence: CASSFPHHGYTF. The gene calls are TRBV28 and TRBJ1-2; no clear D. Trimming removed 3 bases at V and 6 bases at J, with 8 bases between. The CDR3 runs to 12 residues. Germline assignment: CDR1 MDHEN and CDR2 SYDVKM.

The rearrangement uses TRBV15 and TRBJ2-1; tentative D call: TRBD2 (5 bases). Germline V CDR1 and CDR2: LNHNV, YYDKDF (reference sequence). The CDR3 has 19 amino acids. Trimming shortened V by 0 bases and J by 4 bases, and 22 bases separated the two germline ends. The CDR3 spells CATSRDRNSGGERYNEQFF. The CDR3 nucleotides are TGTGCCACCAGCAGAGATCGGAACAGCGGTGGGGAGAGGTACAATGAGCAGTTCTTC.

The CDR3 loop reads CASSLSGSSYEQYF. CDR3 sequence (DNA): TGTGCCAGCAGCTTGAGCGGGAGCTCCTACGAGCAGTACTTC. The chain recombines TRBV5-6 with TRBJ2-7; TRBD2 matches at 8 bases. J was trimmed by 0 bases and V by 1 base; bases with no gene match: 0. Germline V lookup: CDR1 SGHDT, CDR2 YYEEEE. The CDR3 runs to 14 residues.

This rearrangement joins TRBV4-1 to TRBJ1-1; the match to TRBD1 covers 9 bases. With 3 bases clipped from V and 1 base from J, the junction kept 9 bases outside the gene matches. Germline V lookup: CDR1 MGHRA, CDR2 YSYEKL. CDR3 size: 17 residues. CDR3 region: CASSQTGGWVPNTEAFF. CDR3 nucleotide sequence: TGCGCCAGCAGCCAGACAGGGGGGTGGGTACCGAACACTGAAGCTTTCTTT.

This clone was seen at least ten times. The chain links TRBV7-2 to TRBJ2-1; no clear D gene. CDR1 SGHTA and CDR2 FQGNSA come from the germline V gene. Trimming took 1 base from V and 8 from J, leaving 6 bases between them. The CDR3 is 12 residues long. Here the CDR3 DNA reads TGTGCCAGCAGCTTAGGGGGTCATGAGCAGTTCTTC. The encoded protein is CASSLGGHEQFF.

The chain links TRBV28 to TRBJ2-7; D perhaps matches TRBD1 (5 bases). This CDR3 is built from 16 residues. Germline V gene sequence: CDR1 MDHEN, CDR2 SYDVKM. Deletions cut 4 bases from V and 0 bases from J, with 16 bases between. The CDR3: CASSSPTEWSSYEQYF. In DNA form, the CDR3 reads TGTGCCAGCAGTTCCCCGACAGAATGGAGCTCCTACGAGCAGTACTTC.

V gene TRBV29-1 combines with J gene TRBJ1-2, with D possibly being TRBD1 (6 bases). Germline CDR1 SQVTM, CDR2 ANQGSEA. This CDR3 contains 9 residues. V lost 7 bases and J 6 bases, leaving 6 bases between the germline ends. CDR3 region: CSAGDGYTF. The CDR3 region has the DNA TGCAGCGCAGGGGATGGCTACACCTTC. The full variable domain, with the rest looked up from reference TRBV29-1 and TRBJ1-2, is SAVISQKPSRDICQRGTSLTIQCQVDSQVTMMFWYRQQPGQSLTLIATANQGSEATYESGFVIDKFPISRPNLTFSTLTVSNMSPEDSSIYLCSAGDGYTFGSGTRLTVV.

The chain joins TRBV30 to TRBJ2-7, with 7 bases lining up with TRBD1. This CDR3 has 13 residues. Trimming at V came to 6 bases and at J to 0 bases, leaving 5 bases not matched to a gene. Germline lookup yields CDR1 GTSNPN and CDR2 SVGIG (reference sequence). CDR3 amino acids: CACRDSYSYEQYF. CDR3 bases: TGTGCCTGTCGGGACAGCTACTCCTACGAGCAGTACTTC. Drawing the rest from reference TRBV30 and TRBJ2-7, the complete variable domain is SQTIHQWPATLVQPVGSPLSLECTVEGTSNPNLYWYRQAAGRGLQLLFYSVGIGQISSEVPQNLSASRPQDRQFILSSKKLLLSDSGFYLCACRDSYSYEQYFGPGTRLTVT.

The chain recombines TRBV29-1 with TRBJ1-2; TRBD1 matches 8 bases. The V gene end was trimmed by 7 bases and the J gene end by 4 bases; junction bases not matched to a gene: 8. Per the germline V gene, CDR1 is SQVTM and CDR2 is ANQGSEA. The CDR3 covers 13 residues. The CDR3 protein is CSAGPGQAYGYTF. CDR3 nucleotide sequence: TGCAGCGCAGGACCGGGACAGGCCTATGGCTACACCTTC. The variable domain in full, with the rest retrieved from reference TRBV29-1 and TRBJ1-2, is SAVISQKPSRDICQRGTSLTIQCQVDSQVTMMFWYRQQPGQSLTLIATANQGSEATYESGFVIDKFPISRPNLTFSTLTVSNMSPEDSSIYLCSAGPGQAYGYTFGSGTRLTVV.

This chain links TRBV14 with TRBJ1-3; 7 nucleotides align to TRBD1. Germline V CDR1 and CDR2: SGHDN, FVKESK. The CDR3 totals 16 residues. The junction had 9 bases not matched to a gene; V was cut back by 0 bases and J by 7 bases. The CDR3, as DNA: TGTGCCAGCAGCCAAGATAGGGGGCGGATAGCGAACACCATATATTTT. Translation gives CASSQDRGRIANTIYF.

This chain uses TRBV5-1 with TRBJ1-1, with 11 bases identical to TRBD1. V lost 1 base to trimming and J lost 0 bases; unmatched junction nucleotides: 23. CDR3 length: 23 amino acids. CDR1 and CDR2 from the germline V gene are SGHRS and YFSETQ. The CDR3 reads CASSLRPPGQGGIAILMNTEAFF. The CDR3 region has the DNA TGCGCCAGCAGCTTGCGGCCTCCGGGACAGGGGGGAATCGCCATACTCATGAACACTGAAGCTTTCTTT.

The chain combines TRBV7-2 with TRBJ1-2; D possibly corresponds to TRBD1 (5 bases). CDR3 length: 15 residues. Germline V lookup: CDR1 SGHTA, CDR2 FQGNSA. Trimming pared 7 bases from V and 7 bases from J, leaving 22 bases between. As DNA, the CDR3 is TGTGCCAGCATCACTGATGGGGGGTGGGCTGGTGGCTACACCTTC. Protein sequence: CASITDGGWAGGYTF.

V and J are TRBV2 and TRBJ1-5, with 9 nucleotides matching TRBD1. J lost 6 bases, V lost 3 bases, and 6 bases had no gene match. Germline V CDR1 and CDR2: SNHLY, FYNNEI. CDR3 size: 15 residues. For the CDR3, the DNA is TGTGCCAGCAGTGAGGGGGACAGGGAATCTCAGCCCCAGCATTTT. As protein: CASSEGDRESQPQHF.

This rearrangement joins TRBV6-5 to TRBJ1-1; D may be TRBD1 (6 bases). This CDR3 has 14 amino acids. V gave up 6 bases and J gave up 0 bases, with 11 bases separating them. Per the germline V gene, CDR1 is MNHEY and CDR2 is SVGAGI. As DNA, the CDR3 is TGTGCCAGCAGCCTAGGACAGATGAACACTGAAGCTTTCTTT. Encoded protein: CASSLGQMNTEAFF.

This rearrangement joins TRBV10-2 to TRBJ2-1; 14 nucleotides agree with TRBD2. Germline V gene lookup returns CDR1 WSHSY and CDR2 SAAADI. V was pared by 6 bases and J by 0 bases, with 1 base of the junction left unmatched. CDR3 length equals 16 residues. The CDR3: CASRGLAGGSYNEQFF. In DNA, the CDR3 is TGCGCCAGCAGAGGACTAGCGGGGGGCTCCTACAATGAGCAGTTCTTC.

V usage is TRBV2 and J usage is TRBJ2-3, with 8 bases fitting TRBD2. The V gene end was trimmed by 6 bases and the J gene end by 3 bases; junction bases not matched to a gene: 8. The CDR3 has 15 amino acids. Germline V gene lookup returns CDR1 SNHLY and CDR2 FYNNEI. The CDR3 sequence: CASSGSGVGTDTQYF. Here the CDR3 DNA reads TGTGCCAGCAGCGGTAGCGGGGTTGGTACAGATACGCAGTATTTT.

This chain links TRBV4-3 with TRBJ1-1; D might be TRBD1 (6 bases). The germline V and J ends were trimmed by 2 bases and 7 bases, with 23 bases remaining between them. This CDR3 has 17 residues. The V gene's germline CDR1 is LGHNA and CDR2 YSLEER. In DNA, the CDR3 is TGCGCCAGCAGCCAACTAGGGCCAGTTTCGGGGGCTTTTGAAGCTTTCTTT. Its translation: CASSQLGPVSGAFEAFF.

This chain joins TRBV16 and TRBJ2-1; 9 bases map to TRBD1. The CDR3 has 16 amino acids. CDR1 and CDR2 (germline): KGHSY, FQNENV. V lost 2 bases to trimming and J lost 5 bases; unmatched junction nucleotides: 7. This chain's CDR3 is CASSQGGTGLNNEQFF. Written as DNA, the CDR3 is TGTGCCAGCAGCCAAGGGGGGACAGGGCTGAACAATGAGCAGTTCTTC.

CDR3 in DNA: TGTGCCAGCAGCTCTAGCAGGGCTGCTAACTATGGCTACACCTTC. Translated: CASSSSRAANYGYTF. The J gene is TRBJ1-2, the V gene TRBV5-6, with D possibly matching TRBD1 (5 bases). Germline assignment: CDR1 SGHDT and CDR2 YYEEEE. The ends were cut back, 3 bases at V and 0 bases at J, with 12 bases in the middle. CDR3 length: 15 residues.

V usage is TRBV2 and J usage is TRBJ2-7; no firm D call. V was trimmed by 3 bases and J by 1 base, leaving 7 bases between them. In germline, CDR1 is SNHLY, CDR2 FYNNEI. There are 13 residues in the CDR3. The CDR3 region is CASSEDGSYEQYF. CDR3 nucleotide sequence: TGTGCCAGCAGTGAGGACGGATCCTACGAGCAGTACTTC.

The rearrangement uses TRBV4-1 and TRBJ1-1, with 8 bases lining up with TRBD1. Germline V gene data show CDR1 as MGHRA and CDR2 as YSYEKL. This CDR3 spans 16 amino acids. The V and J ends lost 1 base and 5 bases, in that order; junction bases with no gene match: 9. CDR3 nucleotides: TGCGCCAGCAGCCAAGTTGGGGCAGGGGGCGTGACTGAAGCTTTCTTT. Translating gives CASSQVGAGGVTEAFF.

The chain carries TRBV6-6 and TRBJ2-5, with 9 positions matching TRBD1. Losses at the gene ends were 2 bases for V and 5 bases for J; bases not matched to a gene: 6. This CDR3 is built from 15 residues. Germline V gives CDR1 MNHNY, CDR2 SVGAGI (reference sequence). The DNA of the CDR3 is TGTGCCAGCAGTTACGGGGGGACAGGGACGGAGACCCAGTACTTC. This gives the protein CASSYGGTGTETQYF.

This chain uses TRBV7-2 with TRBJ1-2, with 8 bases that match TRBD1. J was trimmed by 6 bases and V by 7 bases; bases with no gene match: 7. Germline CDR1 SGHTA, CDR2 FQGNSA. This CDR3 has 13 residues. The CDR3, as DNA: TGTGCCAGCATCCAACACAGGGGGGATGGCTACACCTTC. Encoded protein: CASIQHRGDGYTF.

This CDR3 reads CASSPWGNTEAFF. The CDR3, as DNA: TGTGCCAGCAGCCCGTGGGGGAACACTGAAGCTTTCTTT. The rearrangement joins TRBV5-4 to TRBJ1-1; no clear D gene. CDR1 is SGHNT and CDR2 is YYREEE in the germline V gene (reference sequence). CDR3 length: 13 residues. V was trimmed by 4 bases and J by 1 base, leaving 8 bases between them.